This TCR beta chain was obtained from a study of OX40 agonist ivuxolimab in advanced cancers. For the study in its entirety: Ivuxolimab was an agonistic, fully human IgG2 monoclonal antibody directed against OX40 (CD134), a costimulatory receptor. Partial responses occurred in three dose-escalation patients, of whom one had hepatocellular carcinoma and two had cutaneous melanoma. Prior anti-PD-1, anti-PD-L1 or anti-CTLA-4 therapy was permitted, and checkpoint inhibitors had been received by 30% to 40% of dose-escalation patients. Among the approximately 50 dose-escalation patients, around 19 had hepatocellular carcinoma, roughly 15 melanoma, 9 renal cell carcinoma and 9 head and neck cancer. Peripheral TCRbeta sequencing was intended to test whether TCR sequence diversity was altered and clonal T-cell expansion was caused by ivuxolimab. The paper describes the monotherapy dose-escalation part (N of about 52 patients) of the phase I trial of ivuxolimab. Intravenous ivuxolimab was administered to patients every 2 weeks at six dose levels: 0.01, 0.1, 0.3, 1.5, 3 and 10 mg/kg. A male proportion of 75% to 85% and a mean age of approximately 58 years, ranging from roughly 23 to 80, were recorded for the dose-escalation cohort. Broader findings and caveats from the paper: Clonal expansion of both CD4+ and CD8+ blood T cells was observed from baseline to week 6 at doses 0.1 to 3.0 mg/kg. The antigen specificity of the peripheral T cells that underwent clonal expansion was not determined. Low levels of normalized T-cell clonal expansion were also seen in some nonresponding patients. After ivuxolimab, more expanded clones were found on average in CD8+ T cells than in CD4+ T cells. In partial responders in the 0.1-3.0 mg/kg groups, normalized peripheral clonal expansion was found to be among the lowest, especially among CD8+ T cells.

Regarding this clone: What this receptor recognizes is not known. No quality values exist for individual bases; no much larger clone is one base distant.

The trial excluded patients who had a history of autoimmune disease or were on systemic immunosuppression. Peripheral blood for TCR sequencing was drawn from every dose cohort at baseline, at cycle 4 day 1 and at cycle 7 day 1. The samples were taken from a phase I, first-in-human, multicenter, open-label dose-escalation trial of ivuxolimab. The trial enrolled adults with locally advanced or metastatic head and neck squamous cell, hepatocellular, melanoma or renal cell carcinoma. Before TCR sequencing, CD4+ T cells and CD8+ T cells from peripheral blood were sorted into separate populations. Genomic DNA was isolated from the sorted cells so that the TCRbeta CDR3 region could be sequenced. The immunoSEQ Assay was used for sequencing of TCRbeta CDR3 regions. What TCRdb holds here is the immuneACCESS table cut down to in-frame rearrangements. Part of the clones is not present; checked against another copy, under half of the missing clones reflect an unresolved V gene, and the others are unexplained. In all, the sample holds some 42,000 clones, and around 84% of those were seen once. The ten largest account for just over 20% of the sample.

The CDR3 measures 14 amino acids from cysteine to phenylalanine. Left in the record is the CDR3 DNA by itself, 42 bases read in frame from the first base. V is shortened by 4 bases, J by 0 bases, and the region joining them spans 6 bases. CDR1 and CDR2, per the germline V gene, are MDHEN and SYDVKM. The material was CD4+ or CD8+ T cells sorted from blood, obtained in a trial of the OX40 agonist ivuxolimab. This receptor was obtained from an adult with an advanced solid tumor such as melanoma, head and neck, liver or kidney cancer. The sequence links TRBV28 to TRBJ1-4; the D gene is unclear. The CDR3 in this case is CASSSPTTNEKLFF. The DNA sequence is TGTGCCAGCAGTTCCCCGACAACTAATGAAAAACTGTTTTTT.